What follows describes a single T cell receptor (beta chain). The entry originates in a study of blood T cell repertoires in COVID-19. Study-level background: The origin of the acute and convalescent COVID-19 samples was the United States, Italy and Spain. PBMCs, B-cell-depleted T cells, or T cells were the source of the cDNA or gDNA that made up the material.

In the original analysis: The authors estimated nucleated cell counts from reference gene primer amplification. Generated by immunoSEQ multiplex PCR, the TCRdb table keeps only in-frame clones and is missing some. V, J and clone size are taken as reported in that table, and D and trimming were inferred from the DNA itself. The repertoire includes tens of thousands of clones, more than 60% of them detected once, and about 24% sits in the top ten. The sequence came from a human donor in a cohort sampled during active COVID-19. Material: peripheral blood.

In DNA form, the CDR3 reads TGCGCCAGCAGCCAAGGCTCGCGGACAGATACGCAGTATTTT. The encoded protein is CASSQGSRTDTQYF. The chain links TRBV4-1 to TRBJ2-3, with unresolved D. The CDR3 has 14 residues. Germline V gene lookup returns CDR1 MGHRA and CDR2 YSYEKL. Trimming removed 1 base at V and 3 bases at J, with 8 bases between.